The 2 T cell receptor beta chains given below trace back to one sample, sequenced in a study of blood T cells in healthy people across ages. Using a J-beta primer mix together with a sample-barcoded 5' primer, a second PCR was run for about 7 to 12 cycles. TCRdb re-called the 5' RACE reads through MiXCR, storing one row per CDR3 protein. The table has 250,000 to 300,000 distinct CDR3 sequences, roughly 26% seen once; the top ten hold roughly 30%. Sequencing was carried out using blood. The receptors shown here come from a woman aged 65 to 85 in good health.

This chain joins TRBV18 and TRBJ2-2; TRBD2 agrees at 10 bases. This CDR3 is 16 amino acids long. Germline V gene sequence: CDR1 KGHSH, CDR2 LQKENI. Trimming removed 0 bases from V and 4 bases from J; junction bases left unmatched: 2. This CDR3 reads CASSPPKREGTGELFF. The CDR3, as DNA: TGTGCCAGCTCACCACCAAAGCGGGAGGGCACCGGGGAGCTGTTTTTT.

V and J are TRBV9 and TRBJ2-1, with TRBD2 matching over 10 bases. CDR3 size: 16 residues. Losses at the gene ends were 0 bases for V and 9 bases for J; bases not matched to a gene: 9. Germline V gene data show CDR1 as SGDLS and CDR2 as YYNGEE. The CDR3: CASSVDRAGGPGEQFF. CDR3 coding DNA: TGTGCCAGCAGCGTAGACCGAGCGGGAGGGCCTGGTGAGCAGTTCTTC.